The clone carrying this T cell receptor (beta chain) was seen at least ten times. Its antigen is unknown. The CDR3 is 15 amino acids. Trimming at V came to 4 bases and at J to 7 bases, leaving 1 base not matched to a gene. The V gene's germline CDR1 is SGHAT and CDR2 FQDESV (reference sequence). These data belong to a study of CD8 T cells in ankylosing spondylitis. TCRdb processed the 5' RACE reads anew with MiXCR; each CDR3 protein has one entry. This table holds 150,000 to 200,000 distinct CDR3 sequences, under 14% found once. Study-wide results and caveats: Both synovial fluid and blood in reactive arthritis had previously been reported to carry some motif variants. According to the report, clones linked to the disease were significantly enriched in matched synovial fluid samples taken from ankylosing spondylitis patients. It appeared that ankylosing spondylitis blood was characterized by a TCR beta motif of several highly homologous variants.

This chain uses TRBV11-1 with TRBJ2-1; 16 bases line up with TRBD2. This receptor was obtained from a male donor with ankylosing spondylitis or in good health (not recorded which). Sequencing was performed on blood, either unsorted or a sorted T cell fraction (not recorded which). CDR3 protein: CASSSGLAGGNEQFF. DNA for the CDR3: TGTGCCAGCAGCTCGGGACTAGCGGGAGGGAATGAGCAGTTCTTC.